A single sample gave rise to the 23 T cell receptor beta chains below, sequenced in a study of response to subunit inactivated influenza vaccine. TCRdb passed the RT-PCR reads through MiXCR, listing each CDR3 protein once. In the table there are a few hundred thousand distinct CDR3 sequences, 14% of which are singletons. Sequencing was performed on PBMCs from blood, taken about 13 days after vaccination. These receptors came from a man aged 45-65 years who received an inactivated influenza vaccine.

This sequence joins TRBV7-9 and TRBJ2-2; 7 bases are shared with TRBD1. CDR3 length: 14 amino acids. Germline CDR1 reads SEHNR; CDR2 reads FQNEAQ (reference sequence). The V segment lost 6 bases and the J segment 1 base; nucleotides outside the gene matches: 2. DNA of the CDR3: TGTGCCAGCAGAAACAGGGGGAACACCGGGGAGCTGTTTTTT. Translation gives CASRNRGNTGELFF. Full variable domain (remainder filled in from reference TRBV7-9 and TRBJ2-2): DTGVSQNPRHKITKRGQNVTFRCDPISEHNRLYWYRQTLGQGPEFLTYFQNEAQLEKSRLLSDRFSAERPKGSFSTLEIQRTEQGDSAMYLCASRNRGNTGELFFGEGSRLTVL.

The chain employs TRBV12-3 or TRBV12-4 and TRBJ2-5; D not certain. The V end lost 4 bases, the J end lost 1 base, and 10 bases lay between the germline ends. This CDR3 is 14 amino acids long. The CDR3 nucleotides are TGTGCCAGCAGTTATCGGCAGTCCCAAGAGACCCAGTACTTC. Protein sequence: CASSYRQSQETQYF.

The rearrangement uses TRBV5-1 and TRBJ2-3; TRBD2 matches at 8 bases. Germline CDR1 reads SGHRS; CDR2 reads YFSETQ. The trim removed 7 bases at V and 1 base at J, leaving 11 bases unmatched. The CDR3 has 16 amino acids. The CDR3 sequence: CASGPPTSGGTDTQYF. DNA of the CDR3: TGCGCCAGCGGCCCCCCAACTAGCGGCGGCACAGATACGCAGTATTTT.

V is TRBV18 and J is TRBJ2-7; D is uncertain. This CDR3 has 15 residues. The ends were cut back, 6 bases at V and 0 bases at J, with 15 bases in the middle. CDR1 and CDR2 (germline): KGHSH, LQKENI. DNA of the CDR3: TGTGCCAGCTCCCCGTTATTGGTCGGCTCCTACGAGCAGTACTTC. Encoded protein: CASSPLLVGSYEQYF.

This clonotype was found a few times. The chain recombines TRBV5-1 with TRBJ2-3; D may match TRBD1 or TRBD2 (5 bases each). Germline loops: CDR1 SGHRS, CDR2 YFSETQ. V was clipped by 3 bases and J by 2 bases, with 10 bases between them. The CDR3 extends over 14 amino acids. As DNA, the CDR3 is TGCGCCAGCAGCTGGGACGGAACCACAGATACGCAGTATTTT. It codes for CASSWDGTTDTQYF.

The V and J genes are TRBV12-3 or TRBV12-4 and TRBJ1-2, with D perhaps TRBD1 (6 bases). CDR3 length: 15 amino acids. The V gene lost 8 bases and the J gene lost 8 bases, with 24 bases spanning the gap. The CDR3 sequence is CASLQPGHHPGGYTF. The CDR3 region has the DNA TGTGCCAGCCTTCAGCCGGGACACCACCCGGGAGGCTACACCTTC.

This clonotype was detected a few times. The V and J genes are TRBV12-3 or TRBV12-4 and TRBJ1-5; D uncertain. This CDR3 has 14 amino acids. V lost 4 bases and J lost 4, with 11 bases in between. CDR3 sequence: CASSSPGLNQPQHF. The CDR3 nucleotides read TGTGCCAGCAGTTCACCGGGCCTAAATCAGCCCCAGCATTTT.

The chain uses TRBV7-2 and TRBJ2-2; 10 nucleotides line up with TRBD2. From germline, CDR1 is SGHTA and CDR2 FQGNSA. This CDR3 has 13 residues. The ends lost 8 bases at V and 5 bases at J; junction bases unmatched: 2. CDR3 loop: CASLAGVTGELFF. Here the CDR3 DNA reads TGTGCCAGCCTAGCGGGAGTAACCGGGGAGCTGTTTTTT. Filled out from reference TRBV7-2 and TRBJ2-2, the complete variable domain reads GAGVSQSPSNKVTEKGKDVELRCDPISGHTALYWYRQSLGQGLEFLIYFQGNSAPDKSGLPSDRFSAERTGGSVSTLTIQRTQQEDSAVYLCASLAGVTGELFFGEGSRLTVL.

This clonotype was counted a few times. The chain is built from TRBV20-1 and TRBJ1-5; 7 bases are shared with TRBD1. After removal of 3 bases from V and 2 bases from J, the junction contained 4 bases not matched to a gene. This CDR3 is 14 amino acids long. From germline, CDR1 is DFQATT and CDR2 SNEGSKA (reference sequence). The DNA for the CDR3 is TGCAGTGCTAGCCTCGGACAGGGCAATCAGCCCCAGCATTTT. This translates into CSASLGQGNQPQHF.

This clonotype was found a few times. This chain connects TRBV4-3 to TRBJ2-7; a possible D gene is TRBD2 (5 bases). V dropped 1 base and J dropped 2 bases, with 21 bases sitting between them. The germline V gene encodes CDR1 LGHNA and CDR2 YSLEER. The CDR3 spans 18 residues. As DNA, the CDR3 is TGCGCCAGCAGCCAAGCACCTATCGGAGGTCTTCCGACCTACGAGCAGTACTTC. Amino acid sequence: CASSQAPIGGLPTYEQYF.

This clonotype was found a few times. CDR3 nucleotides: TGTGCCAGCAGCTTAATGGCAGCGGGAGTGGATGGCTACACCTTC. It encodes CASSLMAAGVDGYTF. V usage is TRBV7-9 and J usage is TRBJ1-2; D is uncertain. The germline CDR1 and CDR2 sequences are SEHNR and FQNEAQ (reference sequence). Trimming removed 2 bases at V and 6 bases at J, with 16 bases between. CDR3 length: 15 amino acids.

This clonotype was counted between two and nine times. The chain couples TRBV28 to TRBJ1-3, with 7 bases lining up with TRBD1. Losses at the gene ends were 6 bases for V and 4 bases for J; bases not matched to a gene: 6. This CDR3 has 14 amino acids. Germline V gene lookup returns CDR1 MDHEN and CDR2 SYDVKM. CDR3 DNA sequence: TGTGCCAGCAGCCCACAGGGGATAGGAAACACCATATATTTT. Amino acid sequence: CASSPQGIGNTIYF.

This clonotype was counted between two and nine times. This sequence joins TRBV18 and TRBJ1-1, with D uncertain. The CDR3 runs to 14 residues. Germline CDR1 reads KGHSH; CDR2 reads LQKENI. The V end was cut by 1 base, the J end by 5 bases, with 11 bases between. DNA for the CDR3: TGTGCCAGCTCACCACGAGTTGAGCCAACTGAAGCTTTCTTT. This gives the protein CASSPRVEPTEAFF.

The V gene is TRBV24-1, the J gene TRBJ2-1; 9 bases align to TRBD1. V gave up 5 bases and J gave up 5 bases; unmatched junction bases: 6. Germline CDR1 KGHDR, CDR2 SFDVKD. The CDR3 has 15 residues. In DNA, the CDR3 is TGTGCCACCAGTGTACCGGGACAGGGTCACAATGAGCAGTTCTTC. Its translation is CATSVPGQGHNEQFF.

The chain's CDR3 is CASRAPTDTQYF. The CDR3 region has the DNA TGTGCCAGCAGAGCCCCCACAGATACGCAGTATTTT. This chain joins TRBV2 and TRBJ2-3, with D unclear. The CDR3 has 12 amino acids. The V end lost 6 bases, the J end lost 2 bases, and 6 bases lay between the germline ends. The germline V gene has CDR1 SNHLY and CDR2 FYNNEI. The variable domain in full, completed from reference TRBV2 and TRBJ2-3, reads EPEVTQTPSHQVTQMGQEVILRCVPISNHLYFYWYRQILGQKVEFLVSFYNNEISEKSEIFDDQFSVERPDGSNFTLKIRSTKLEDSAMYFCASRAPTDTQYFGPGTRLTVL.

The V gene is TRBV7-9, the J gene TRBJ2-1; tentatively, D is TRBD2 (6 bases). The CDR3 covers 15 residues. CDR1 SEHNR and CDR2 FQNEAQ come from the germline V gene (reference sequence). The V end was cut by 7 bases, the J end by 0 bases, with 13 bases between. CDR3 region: CASTEGSSSYNEQFF. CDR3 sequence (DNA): TGTGCCAGCACGGAGGGCTCTAGCTCCTACAATGAGCAGTTCTTC. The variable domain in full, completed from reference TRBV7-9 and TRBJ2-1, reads DTGVSQNPRHKITKRGQNVTFRCDPISEHNRLYWYRQTLGQGPEFLTYFQNEAQLEKSRLLSDRFSAERPKGSFSTLEIQRTEQGDSAMYLCASTEGSSSYNEQFFGPGTRLTVL.

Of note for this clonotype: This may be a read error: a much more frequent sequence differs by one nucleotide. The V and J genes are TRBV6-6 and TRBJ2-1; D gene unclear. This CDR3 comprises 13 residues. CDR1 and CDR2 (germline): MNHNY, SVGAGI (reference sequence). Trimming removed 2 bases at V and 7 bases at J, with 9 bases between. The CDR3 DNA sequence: TGTGCCAGCAGTTACCCGTTCGGTAATGAGCAGTTCTTC. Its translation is CASSYPFGNEQFF.

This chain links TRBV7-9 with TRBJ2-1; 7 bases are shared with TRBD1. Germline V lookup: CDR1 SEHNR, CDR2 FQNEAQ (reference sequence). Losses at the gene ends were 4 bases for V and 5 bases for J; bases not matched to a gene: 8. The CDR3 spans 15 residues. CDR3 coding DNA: TGTGCCAGCAGCTCACGATTAGGGACAGACAATGAGCAGTTCTTC. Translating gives CASSSRLGTDNEQFF. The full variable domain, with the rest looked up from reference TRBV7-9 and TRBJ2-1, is DTGVSQNPRHKITKRGQNVTFRCDPISEHNRLYWYRQTLGQGPEFLTYFQNEAQLEKSRLLSDRFSAERPKGSFSTLEIQRTEQGDSAMYLCASSSRLGTDNEQFFGPGTRLTVL.

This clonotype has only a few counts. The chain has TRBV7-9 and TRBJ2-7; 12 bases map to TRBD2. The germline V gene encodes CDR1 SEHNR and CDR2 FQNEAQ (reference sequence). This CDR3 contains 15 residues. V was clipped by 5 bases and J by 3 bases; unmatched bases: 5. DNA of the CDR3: TGTGCCAGCAGCCCACCGGGACTAGCGGGCTACGAGCAGTACTTC. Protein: CASSPPGLAGYEQYF.

The chain's CDR3 is CASSVTGNGYTF. The CDR3 nucleotides read TGTGCCAGCAGTGTAACAGGGAATGGCTACACCTTC. The chain uses TRBV12-3 or TRBV12-4 and TRBJ1-2, with D possibly matching TRBD1 (6 bases). Deletions cut 5 bases from V and 6 bases from J, with 10 bases between. The CDR3 length is 12 residues.

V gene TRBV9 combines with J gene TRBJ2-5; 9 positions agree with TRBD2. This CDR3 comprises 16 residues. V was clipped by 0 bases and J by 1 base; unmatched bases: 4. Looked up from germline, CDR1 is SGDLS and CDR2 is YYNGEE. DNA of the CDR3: TGTGCCAGCAGCGTAGGGGGCGGGGGGGCCCAAGAGACCCAGTACTTC. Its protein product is CASSVGGGGAQETQYF.

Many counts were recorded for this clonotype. The CDR3 loop reads CASSRDRNYEQYF. The DNA of the CDR3 is TGTGCCAGCAGTCGGGACAGGAATTACGAGCAGTACTTC. V gene TRBV3-1 combines with J gene TRBJ2-7; TRBD1 agrees at 8 bases. V lost 6 bases to trimming and J lost 4 bases; unmatched junction nucleotides: 5. This CDR3 has 13 amino acids. From germline, CDR1 is LGHDT and CDR2 YNNKEL (reference sequence).

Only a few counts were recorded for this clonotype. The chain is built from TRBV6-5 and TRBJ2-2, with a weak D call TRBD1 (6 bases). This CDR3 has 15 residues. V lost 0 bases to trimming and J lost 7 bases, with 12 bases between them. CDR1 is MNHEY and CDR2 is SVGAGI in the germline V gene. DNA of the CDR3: TGTGCCAGCAGTTACTCTAACAGGGATGACGGGGAGCTGTTTTTT. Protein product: CASSYSNRDDGELFF.